Detailed here is one T cell receptor (beta chain). Its antigen remains unidentified. The V gene's germline CDR1 is DFQATT and CDR2 SNEGSKA (reference sequence). The junction had 7 bases not matched to a gene; V was cut back by 8 bases and J by 5 bases. There are 14 residues in the CDR3. This sample is drawn from a study of response to subunit inactivated influenza vaccine. Study results and caveats: The authors proposed limited new T cell recruitment per seasonal influenza vaccination.

TCRdb called the RT-PCR reads again in MiXCR, with one record for every CDR3 protein. The table lists some 850,000 distinct CDR3 sequences, roughly 20% of them singletons. The TCR sequence derives from a man over 45 who received an inactivated influenza vaccine. Sample: PBMCs from blood, taken more than 4 days after vaccination. This chain joins TRBV20-1 and TRBJ2-2; 11 positions agree with TRBD2. The DNA of the CDR3 is TGCAGTACCGGGACTAGCGGAGTAACCGGGGAGCTGTTTTTT. Residues: CSTGTSGVTGELFF.